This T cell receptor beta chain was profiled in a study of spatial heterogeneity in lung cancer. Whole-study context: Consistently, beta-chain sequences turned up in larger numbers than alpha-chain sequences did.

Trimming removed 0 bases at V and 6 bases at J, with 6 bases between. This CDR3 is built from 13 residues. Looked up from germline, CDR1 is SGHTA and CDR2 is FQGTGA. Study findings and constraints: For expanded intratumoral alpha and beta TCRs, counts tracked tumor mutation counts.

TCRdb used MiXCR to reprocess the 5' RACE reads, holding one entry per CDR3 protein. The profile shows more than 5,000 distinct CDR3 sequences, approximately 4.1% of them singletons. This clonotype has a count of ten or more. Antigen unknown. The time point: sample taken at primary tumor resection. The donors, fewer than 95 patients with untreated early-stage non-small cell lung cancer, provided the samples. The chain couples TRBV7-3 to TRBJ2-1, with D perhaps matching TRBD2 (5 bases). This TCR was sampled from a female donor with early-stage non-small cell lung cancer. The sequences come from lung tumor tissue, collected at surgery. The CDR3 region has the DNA TGTGCCAGCAGCTTAACCGGACTCAATGAGCAGTTCTTC. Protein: CASSLTGLNEQFF.